The 20 T cell receptor beta chains below all came from one sample that was sequenced in a study of T cell changes during pregnancy in multiple sclerosis. Profiling relied on immunoSEQ multiplex PCR, and the TCRdb table lists in-frame clones only, not all of them. The sample lists 75,000 to 80,000 clones; just over 90% were seen once. Specimen: peripheral blood, collected in the second trimester of pregnancy. Receptors originate from a female donor in good health, enrolled as a control in a pregnancy study.

The V call is TRBV9, the J call TRBJ1-2; 9 nucleotides agree with TRBD1. CDR1 is SGDLS and CDR2 is YYNGEE in the germline V gene. The length of the CDR3 is 15 residues. V lost 2 bases and J lost 2; bases outside the gene matches: 4. The CDR3 reads CASSVQDRGNYGYTF. The CDR3 DNA reads as TGTGCCAGCAGCGTCCAGGACAGGGGAAACTATGGCTACACCTTC.

The chain has TRBV10-3 and TRBJ2-7; D perhaps matches TRBD1 (6 bases). The CDR3 extends over 15 amino acids. V lost 2 bases and J lost 3, with 14 bases in between. Germline CDR1 is ENHRY and CDR2 is SYGVKD. As DNA, the CDR3 is TGTGCCATCAGTGAGAATTCGGGACACGACTACGAGCAGTACTTC. The encoded protein is CAISENSGHDYEQYF.

In its sample, this clone was seen once. The chain recombines TRBV27 with TRBJ2-2; D call uncertain. Germline V gives CDR1 MNHEY, CDR2 SMNVEV (reference sequence). The CDR3 extends over 12 amino acids. V lost 8 bases to trimming and J lost 2 bases, with 6 bases between them. In DNA, the CDR3 is TGTGCCAGCGGGCTTAACACCGGGGAGCTGTTTTTT. It specifies CASGLNTGELFF.

The rearrangement uses TRBV5-4 and TRBJ2-7; D is unresolved. The germline V gene has CDR1 SGHNT and CDR2 YYREEE (reference sequence). V lost 4 bases and J 0 bases, leaving 14 bases between the germline ends. The CDR3 spans 15 residues. The chain's CDR3 is CASSEYRRSSYEQYF. The CDR3 DNA is TGTGCCAGCAGCGAGTACCGTAGGAGCTCCTACGAGCAGTACTTC.

The count of this clone is one. V gene TRBV6-5 combines with J gene TRBJ1-2; D may be TRBD1 (5 bases). CDR3 length: 15 amino acids. The germline CDR1 and CDR2 sequences are MNHEY and SVGAGI. Between the trimmed V and J ends, which lost 7 bases and 2 bases, there was a span of 17 bases. In DNA, the CDR3 is TGTGCCAGCATGAGCCTGGCAGGGAGGAACTATGGCTACACCTTC. Its translation is CASMSLAGRNYGYTF.

The CDR3 protein is CAWSLEPRRGTEAFF. In nucleotides, the CDR3 is TGTGCCTGGAGCCTAGAGCCGAGAAGGGGCACTGAAGCTTTCTTT. The chain links TRBV30 to TRBJ1-1; a possible D gene is TRBD1 (5 bases). This CDR3 comprises 15 residues. CDR1 GTSNPN and CDR2 SVGIG come from the germline V gene (reference sequence). V was trimmed by 3 bases and J by 4 bases, leaving 18 bases between them. Full variable domain (rest looked up from reference TRBV30 and TRBJ1-1): SQTIHQWPATLVQPVGSPLSLECTVEGTSNPNLYWYRQAAGRGLQLLFYSVGIGQISSEVPQNLSASRPQDRQFILSSKKLLLSDSGFYLCAWSLEPRRGTEAFFGQGTRLTVV.

The rearrangement links TRBV6-5 to TRBJ2-1; D not certain. Germline CDR1 reads MNHEY; CDR2 reads SVGAGI. Trimming left V 2 bases short and J 3 bases short, with 8 bases between. The CDR3 is 14 residues long. CDR3 nucleotides: TGTGCCAGCAGTTACGCAGACAACTACAATGAGCAGTTCTTC. It translates to CASSYADNYNEQFF.

As for this clone: This same CDR3 is encoded by further DNA sequences in the sample. The V and J genes are TRBV5-6 and TRBJ2-3; a weak D match, TRBD2 (6 bases). V lost 4 bases, J lost 0 bases, and 12 bases lay in between. CDR1 is SGHDT and CDR2 is YYEEEE in the germline V gene. CDR3 length equals 15 residues. The CDR3 bases are TGTGCCAGCAGCCCAAACGGGGGAAGCACAGATACGCAGTATTTT. Translated, it gives CASSPNGGSTDTQYF.

This rearrangement joins TRBV5-4 to TRBJ2-5; 10 bases align to TRBD1. CDR1 SGHNT and CDR2 YYREEE come from the germline V gene (reference sequence). V shed 5 bases, J shed 5 bases, and the junction held 9 bases outside the gene matches. This CDR3 comprises 15 residues. The CDR3 spells CASSDGQGVQETQYF. CDR3 nucleotides: TGTGCCAGCAGTGATGGACAGGGGGTTCAGGAGACCCAGTACTTC.

The chain is built from TRBV5-4 and TRBJ1-2; possibly TRBD1 for D (6 bases). The V end was cut by 4 bases, the J end by 5 bases, with 27 bases between. The CDR3 sequence is 18 residues long. The V gene's germline CDR1 is SGHNT and CDR2 YYREEE (reference sequence). The CDR3 loop is CASSPGQFRTTPVYGYTF. The CDR3 nucleotides read TGTGCCAGCAGCCCCGGACAGTTTCGGACCACTCCCGTATATGGCTACACCTTC. Full variable domain (remainder filled in from reference TRBV5-4 and TRBJ1-2): ETGVTQSPTHLIKTRGQQVTLRCSSQSGHNTVSWYQQALGQGPQFIFQYYREEENGRGNFPPRFSGLQFPNYSSELNVNALELDDSALYLCASSPGQFRTTPVYGYTFGSGTRLTVV.

V and J are TRBV19 and TRBJ1-1; weak D call: TRBD1 (6 bases). The germline V and J ends were trimmed by 7 bases and 2 bases, with 23 bases remaining between them. The CDR3 contains 17 residues. Per the germline V gene, CDR1 is LNHDA and CDR2 is SQIVND (reference sequence). CDR3 in DNA: TGTGCCAGTATCCCGACAGGCTTCACTCAGCCAAACACTGAAGCTTTCTTT. It translates to CASIPTGFTQPNTEAFF.

This chain connects TRBV27 to TRBJ2-7; 8 bases are a match to TRBD1. Per the germline V gene, CDR1 is MNHEY and CDR2 is SMNVEV (reference sequence). The ends lost 7 bases at V and 0 bases at J; junction bases unmatched: 2. This CDR3 is built from 13 residues. CDR3 amino acids: CASTTGGSYEQYF. DNA for the CDR3: TGTGCCAGCACAACAGGGGGCTCCTACGAGCAGTACTTC.

In regard to this clone: It is likely a read error, because the conserved phenylalanine at the end of the CDR3 is missing. It is unclear where the CDR3 begins or ends on the DNA, so no DNA is shown, and the CDR3 is as TCRdb lists it. This sequence joins TRBV30 and TRBJ1-2; TRBD1 was called by the table and not checked on the DNA. The V gene's germline CDR1 is GTSNPN and CDR2 SVGIG (reference sequence). A total of 12 residues make up the CDR3, ends included. The CDR3: CAWRDGQGRVET.

The V and J genes are TRBV6-1 and TRBJ1-5; a possible D gene is TRBD1 (6 bases). Deletions cut 5 bases from V and 0 bases from J, with 11 bases between. Germline CDR1 reads MNHNS; CDR2 reads SASEGT. This CDR3 region has 15 residues. Written as DNA, the CDR3 is TGTGCCAGCAGTATTCGGACAGCTAGCAATCAGCCCCAGCATTTT. Its translation is CASSIRTASNQPQHF.

This chain uses TRBV25-1 with TRBJ2-5, with D maybe TRBD2 (7 bases). CDR1 is MGHDK, CDR2 SYGVNS, per germline. The V gene lost 5 bases and the J gene lost 5 bases, with 18 bases spanning the gap. The CDR3 consists of 15 residues. This CDR3 reads CASSPMLGGHETQYF. CDR3 coding DNA: TGTGCCAGCAGTCCAATGTTGGGGGGGCACGAGACCCAGTACTTC.

As DNA, the CDR3 is TGTGCCAGCAGCTTAGACCGGGACTTGGGCTATGGCTACACCTTC. Translation gives CASSLDRDLGYGYTF. The rearrangement links TRBV11-2 to TRBJ1-2; perhaps TRBD1 as D (5 bases). The V end lost 0 bases, the J end lost 4 bases, and 12 bases lay between the germline ends. Germline-derived CDR1 and CDR2 are SGHAT and FQNNGV. CDR3 length: 15 residues.

The rearrangement links TRBV7-9 to TRBJ2-1, with D perhaps TRBD1 (6 bases). V dropped 3 bases and J dropped 0 bases, with 12 bases sitting between them. Germline CDR1 is SEHNR and CDR2 is FQNEAQ (reference sequence). The CDR3 has 16 residues. The CDR3 sequence is CASSLNPDSSYNEQFF. For the CDR3, the DNA is TGTGCCAGCAGCTTGAACCCGGACAGCTCCTACAATGAGCAGTTCTTC.

The chain carries TRBV30 and TRBJ1-2; 7 nucleotides line up with TRBD1. Looked up from germline, CDR1 is GTSNPN and CDR2 is SVGIG (reference sequence). CDR3 size: 15 residues. CDR3 amino acids: CAYTRGQYANYGYTF. As DNA, the CDR3 is TGTGCGTACACCCGGGGACAGTATGCTAACTATGGCTACACCTTC.

The gene calls are TRBV6-5 and TRBJ2-5; 8 bases fit TRBD2. Germline trimming cut 10 bases from V and 4 bases from J; bases unmatched to any gene: 8. Germline CDR1 and CDR2: MNHEY and SVGAGI. The CDR3 is 13 amino acids. The CDR3 spells CAIRGTSGETQYF. In nucleotides, the CDR3 is TGTGCCATTAGGGGAACTAGCGGAGAGACCCAGTACTTC.

This chain joins TRBV7-9 and TRBJ1-3, with a tentative D call TRBD1 (5 bases). The CDR3 totals 15 residues. Between the trimmed V and J ends, which lost 4 bases and 3 bases, there was a span of 13 bases. Germline values: CDR1 SEHNR, CDR2 FQNEAQ (reference sequence). CDR3 nucleotide sequence: TGTGCCAGCAGCTACCTAGGGGTTTTTGGAAACACCATATATTTT. Protein: CASSYLGVFGNTIYF.